Each of the 6 T cell receptor beta chains below was sequenced from the same sample in a study of neurological immune-mediated disorders. The time point is: longitudinal time-point 3. MiXCR, run by TCRdb on the 5' RACE reads, gives a single entry per CDR3 protein. The top ten hold over 10% of the sample, which has around 42,000 distinct CDR3 sequences, about 13% seen once. The sample consisted of PBMCs. These receptor sequences come from a man aged 25-45 years in good health.

This clonotype appeared many times. The chain recombines TRBV20-1 with TRBJ1-5; 8 nucleotides match TRBD1. V was clipped by 4 bases and J by 6 bases; unmatched bases: 11. This CDR3 has 15 amino acids. CDR1 DFQATT and CDR2 SNEGSKA come from the germline V gene (reference sequence). The DNA of the CDR3 is TGCAGTGCTACTATGACAGGGGTGCAGGGTCAGCCCCAGCATTTT. It specifies CSATMTGVQGQPQHF.

Worth noting for this clonotype: At one boundary the junction diverges from the germline segment, which might be a read error. The V gene is TRBV24-1, the J gene TRBJ2-1, with D possibly being TRBD2 (5 bases). The CDR3 is made up of 16 amino acids. CDR1 KGHDR and CDR2 SFDVKD come from the germline V gene. The CDR3 is CVTSDLLANSHNEQFF. CDR3 nucleotides: TGTGTCACCAGTGATTTGTTAGCGAACTCCCACAATGAGCAGTTCTTC.

In its sample, this clonotype was seen many times. This chain connects TRBV11-2 to TRBJ1-4; tentative D call: TRBD1 (6 bases). Trimming cost V 4 bases and J 8 bases, with 17 bases left between them. Germline V CDR1 and CDR2: SGHAT, FQNNGV. The CDR3 totals 15 residues. The CDR3 coding sequence is TGTGCCAGCAGCTCCTTATCGTGGGGGCAAGAAAAACTGTTTTTT. The encoded protein is CASSSLSWGQEKLFF.

The genes are TRBV12-3 or TRBV12-4 and TRBJ1-6; a weak D match, TRBD1 (5 bases). V lost 5 bases and J 9 bases, leaving 11 bases between the germline ends. This CDR3 spans 13 amino acids. The CDR3 bases are TGTGCCAGCAGTCGAGGGGTCTGTTCACCCCTCCACTTT. Translating it yields CASSRGVCSPLHF.

This clonotype came up many times. This chain uses TRBV14 with TRBJ2-7; D is undetermined. The CDR3 spans 13 residues. V was pared by 1 base and J by 5 bases, with 9 bases between. Germline V gene sequence: CDR1 SGHDN, CDR2 FVKESK. CDR3 DNA sequence: TGTGCCAGCAGCCAAGCTCGACGAGACGAGCAGTACTTC. It translates to CASSQARRDEQYF.

This clonotype was seen many times. This sequence joins TRBV5-1 and TRBJ1-5, with D tentatively TRBD1 (5 bases). Looked up from germline, CDR1 is SGHRS and CDR2 is YFSETQ. Deletions cut 4 bases from V and 7 bases from J, with 12 bases between. CDR3 length: 13 residues. Written as DNA, the CDR3 is TGCGCCAGCAGCGGGGGACGGGGACAGCCCCAGCATTTT. This translates into CASSGGRGQPQHF.